These T cell receptor beta chains were read from a single sample in a study of shared clonotypes between healthy human individuals. Profiling relied on immunoSEQ multiplex PCR, and the TCRdb table lists in-frame clones only, not all of them. The sample records some 2 million clones, around 96% being singletons. Sequences were obtained from naive CD8+ T cells sorted from blood. These receptors were obtained from a man aged 18 to 35 in good health. Each CDR3 is given with its conserved first and last residue. The order of the fields is V gene, clone size, D gene, J gene, CDR3 DNA, CDR3 protein. The D gene is left open where the match is weak. Where a row states a size, it is once, few, many or the class of an expanded clone; other rows omit it.

TRBV6-1	-	-	TRBJ1-5	TGTGCCAGCACTGCCTACAGGGCTAGCAATCAGCCCCAGCATTTT	CASTAYRASNQPQHF
TRBV28	-	-	TRBJ2-7	TGTGCCAGCAGTTTAGGGACGGGCTACGAGCAGTACTTC	CASSLGTGYEQYF
TRBV5-5	-	-	TRBJ1-2	TGTGCCAGCAGCTTAGGCGGGATCTATGGCTACACCTTC	CASSLGGIYGYTF
TRBV11-2	-	TRBD1	TRBJ1-6	TGTGCCAGCAGCTTACAGGGGGCTTATTCACCCCTCCACTTT	CASSLQGAYSPLHF
TRBV4-1	once	TRBD1	TRBJ2-1	TGCGCCAGCAGCCAGGACAGGCCTAATGAGCAGTTCTTC	CASSQDRPNEQFF
TRBV6-5	-	-	TRBJ2-1	TGTGCCAGCAGCCCGGACAGTAACAATGAGCAGTTCTTC	CASSPDSNNEQFF
TRBV6-6	-	-	TRBJ2-7	TGTGCCAGCAGTGTCGTCGTAACCTACGAGCAGTACTTC	CASSVVVTYEQYF
TRBV5-1	-	-	TRBJ1-2	TGCGCCAGCAGCTCAACGGCGAAGGATGGCTACACCTTC	CASSSTAKDGYTF
TRBV7-9	-	-	TRBJ1-2	TGTGCCAGCAGCCCCCCCGGACAGTACTATGGCTACACCTTC	CASSPPGQYYGYTF
TRBV5-1	-	-	TRBJ2-1	TGCGCCAGCAGCTTGCGGAGCGGGTGGGACAATGAGCAGTTCTTC	CASSLRSGWDNEQFF
TRBV19	once	TRBD1	TRBJ2-1	TGTGCCAGTACTGCGGACAGGACCAATGAGCAGTTCTTC	CASTADRTNEQFF
TRBV7-9	-	TRBD1	TRBJ2-1	TGTGCCAGCAGCTTAGTTCCGGACAGGGGCCGGAATGAGCAGTTCTTC	CASSLVPDRGRNEQFF
TRBV7-9	-	-	TRBJ2-7	TGTGCCAGCAGCTTAGTATCCCGGGAAGACTCCTACGAGCAGTACTTC	CASSLVSREDSYEQYF
TRBV27	-	TRBD2	TRBJ2-7	TGTGCCAGCAGTCCTCTAGCGGTAAGCTCCTACGAGCAGTACTTC	CASSPLAVSSYEQYF
TRBV4-2	-	-	TRBJ2-3	TGTGCCAGCAGCCAAGATAGGGGGAGTACAGATACGCAGTATTTT	CASSQDRGSTDTQYF
TRBV25-1	-	-	TRBJ2-1	TGTGCCAGCAGTGAACCCCGATTGGTCGGCAATGAGCAGTTCTTC	CASSEPRLVGNEQFF
TRBV7-9	-	TRBD1	TRBJ1-5	TGTGCCAGCAGCTCGGGACAGGGGGAAGGGTTTAGCAATCAGCCCCAGCATTTT	CASSSGQGEGFSNQPQHF
TRBV15	-	TRBD2	TRBJ2-7	TGTGCCACCAGCAGACTCGGACTAGCGGGCTCCTACGAGCAGTACTTC	CATSRLGLAGSYEQYF
TRBV30	-	TRBD1	TRBJ2-7	TGTGCCTGGGCGACAGGGAGCTACGAGCAGTACTTC	CAWATGSYEQYF
TRBV14	-	-	TRBJ2-3	TGTGCCAGCAGCCAAGATCGGGCAGGGTACGGAGATACGCAGTATTTT	CASSQDRAGYGDTQYF
TRBV4-1	-	-	TRBJ1-1	TGCGCCAGCAGCCAAGATGACGGAGGGCTTTACACTGAAGCTTTCTTT	CASSQDDGGLYTEAFF
TRBV4-1	-	-	TRBJ2-7	TGCGCCAGCAGCCAAGATCTCGGGCAGGGCATTTACGAGCAGTACTTC	CASSQDLGQGIYEQYF
TRBV4-1	-	-	TRBJ2-5	TGCGCCAGCAGCCAAGAAGTTCTCGGGGAGACCCAGTACTTC	CASSQEVLGETQYF
TRBV7-6	-	-	TRBJ1-2	TGTGCCAGCAGTGCTGGGGGGACGGCAATCTATGGCTACACCTTC	CASSAGGTAIYGYTF
TRBV4-1	-	-	TRBJ2-7	TGCGCCAGCAGCCAAGATGGAGATAGCGGAGCCTACGAGCAGTACTTC	CASSQDGDSGAYEQYF
TRBV6-5	-	-	TRBJ1-1	TGTGCCAGCAGTTACTCCGGGGAGGGTAACACTGAAGCTTTCTTT	CASSYSGEGNTEAFF
TRBV13	-	-	TRBJ1-1	TGTGCCAGCAGCTTACTCCCACCGGGGGGCCCGAACACTGAAGCTTTCTTT	CASSLLPPGGPNTEAFF
TRBV9	-	-	TRBJ2-3	TGTGCCAGCAGCGTAGGGGGACGAGGCCTTACAAGGTACACAGATACGCAGTATTTT	CASSVGGRGLTRYTDTQYF